This TCR beta chain was profiled in a study of shared clonotypes between healthy human individuals. On the study more broadly: Sampling drew on donors who were a couple of women and a few men aged 18 to 49. A donor's plate count was three for CD4 naive and three for CD4 memory; CD8 naive had two and CD8 memory one. The study, taken as a whole, reports: Expectations were that clonotype sharing among donors would be affected by sequencing depth.

Notes on this clone: Its antigen is unknown.

Germline V gives CDR1 MNHEY, CDR2 SMNVEV (reference sequence). Trimming left V 0 bases short and J 4 bases short, with 13 bases between. The CDR3 length is 15 residues. Naive CD8 cells comprised CD45RO-negative, CCR7-positively selected cells, excluding terminally differentiated effector memory CD45RA+ cells. Clones were sequenced by immunoSEQ multiplex PCR, and TCRdb holds only the in-frame ones, with some missing. Of hundreds of thousands of clones listed, approximately 96% are singletons. This clonotype originated in a woman younger than 45 in good health. V is TRBV27 and J is TRBJ2-7; weak D call: TRBD2 (5 bases). The specimen was naive CD8+ T cells sorted from blood. The CDR3 is CASSLSEVARYEQYF. The CDR3 bases are TGTGCCAGCAGTTTATCAGAGGTAGCGAGGTACGAGCAGTACTTC.